One sample yielded the 8 T cell receptor beta chains listed below, sequenced in a study of cytomegalovirus exposure and HLA in healthy donors. Primers: 60 Vbeta forward and 13 Jbeta reverse. Profiled with immunoSEQ multiplex PCR; TCRdb holds only in-frame clones, not every one. The sample holds 130,000 or so clones, 73% seen once. The specimen sequenced was PBMCs. The receptors were sampled from a woman aged 40 to 50 in good health and CMV-seropositive.

The chain has TRBV7-3 and TRBJ2-1; 11 nucleotides line up with TRBD1. The CDR3 has 15 amino acids. Germline values: CDR1 SGHTA, CDR2 FQGTGA. The V gene end was trimmed by 1 base and the J gene end by 7 bases; junction bases not matched to a gene: 3. As DNA, the CDR3 is TGTGCCAGCAGCTTAAGAGGGACAGGGGGGAATGAGCAGTTCTTC. It codes for CASSLRGTGGNEQFF. The entire variable domain, with the rest obtained from reference TRBV7-3 and TRBJ2-1, is as follows: GAGVSQTPSNKVTEKGKYVELRCDPISGHTALYWYRQSLGQGPEFLIYFQGTGAADDSGLPNDRFFAVRPEGSVSTLKIQRTERGDSAVYLCASSLRGTGGNEQFFGPGTRLTVL.

This clone was seen a few times. This chain connects TRBV5-5 to TRBJ2-1; D unresolved. The germline V gene has CDR1 SGHKS and CDR2 YYEKEE (reference sequence). This CDR3 has 15 amino acids. With 5 bases removed from V and 0 bases from J, the gap between germline ends came to 12 bases. The CDR3, as DNA: TGTGCCAGCAGACTGAAGAGAAGCTCCTACAATGAGCAGTTCTTC. This gives the protein CASRLKRSSYNEQFF.

The rearrangement joins TRBV28 to TRBJ2-1; 8 bases agree with TRBD2. Germline V gives CDR1 MDHEN, CDR2 SYDVKM. V lost 6 bases and J lost 0; bases outside the gene matches: 7. The CDR3 contains 16 residues. The CDR3: CASSSPAGGSYNEQFF. DNA of the CDR3: TGTGCCAGCAGCTCCCCGGCGGGGGGCTCCTACAATGAGCAGTTCTTC.

The CDR3 DNA reads TGTGCCAGCAGCTCGCGGACTAGCGGGAGCCAATCGCGCAATGAGCAGTTCTTC. Protein: CASSSRTSGSQSRNEQFF. The gene calls are TRBV7-9 and TRBJ2-1, with 13 bases aligning to TRBD2. The CDR3 is made up of 18 amino acids. Germline CDR1 SEHNR, CDR2 FQNEAQ (reference sequence). Trimming removed 4 bases from V and 6 bases from J; junction bases left unmatched: 12.

The J gene is TRBJ1-5, the V gene TRBV23-1; D ambiguous. TRBV23-1 is an ORF, and what it does is uncertain. The CDR3 is made up of 15 amino acids. V lost 4 bases, J lost 5 bases, and 15 bases lay in between. This chain's CDR3 is CASSRGDHYYQPQHF. In DNA form, the CDR3 reads TGCGCCAGCAGTCGAGGAGACCATTATTATCAGCCCCAGCATTTT.

The chain uses TRBV2 and TRBJ2-1; 7 bases fit TRBD2. The V and J ends lost 6 bases and 8 bases, in that order; junction bases with no gene match: 16. Germline V gene data show CDR1 as SNHLY and CDR2 as FYNNEI. The CDR3 consists of 16 residues. The chain's CDR3 is CASSTAIGGRNHEQFF. Written as DNA, the CDR3 is TGTGCCAGCAGCACAGCCATTGGCGGGAGAAACCATGAGCAGTTCTTC.

This clone was observed a handful of times. CDR3 residues: CASSVGPAIPGQGLSADYEQYF. CDR3 DNA: TGTGCCAGCAGCGTTGGCCCCGCTATACCGGGACAGGGTTTGTCGGCGGACTACGAGCAGTACTTC. The V gene is TRBV9, the J gene TRBJ2-7; 9 positions agree with TRBD1. The CDR3 runs 22 residues. In germline, CDR1 is SGDLS, CDR2 YYNGEE. After removal of 2 bases from V and 3 bases from J, the junction contained 27 bases not matched to a gene. The full variable domain, in which reference TRBV9 and TRBJ2-7 provide the parts outside the CDR3, is DSGVTQTPKHLITATGQRVTLRCSPRSGDLSVYWYQQSLDQGLQFLIQYYNGEERAKGNILERFSAQQFPDLHSELNLSSLELGDSALYFCASSVGPAIPGQGLSADYEQYFGPGTRLTVT.

The chain is built from TRBV29-1 and TRBJ2-2; 9 bases line up with TRBD1. This CDR3 has 15 amino acids. The V and J ends lost 3 bases and 4 bases, in that order; junction bases with no gene match: 6. In germline, CDR1 is SQVTM, CDR2 ANQGSEA. CDR3 protein: CSVETGTGITGELFF. Here the CDR3 DNA reads TGCAGCGTTGAGACCGGGACAGGGATCACCGGGGAGCTGTTTTTT.